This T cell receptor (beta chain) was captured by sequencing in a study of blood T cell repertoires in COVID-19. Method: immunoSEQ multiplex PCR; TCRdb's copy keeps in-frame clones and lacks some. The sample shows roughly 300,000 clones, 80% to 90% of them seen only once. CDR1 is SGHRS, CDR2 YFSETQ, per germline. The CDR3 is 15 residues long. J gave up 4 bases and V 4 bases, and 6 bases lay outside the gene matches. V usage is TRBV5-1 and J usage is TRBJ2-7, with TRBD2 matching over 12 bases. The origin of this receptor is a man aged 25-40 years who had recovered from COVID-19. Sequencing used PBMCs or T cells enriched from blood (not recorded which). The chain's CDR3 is CASSRGLAGEYEQYF. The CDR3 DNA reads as TGCGCCAGCAGCCGGGGACTAGCGGGCGAATACGAGCAGTACTTC.